This T cell receptor beta chain came from a study of persistence of HIV-infected CD4 T cells. Comments on this clone: The antigen is not known.

This CDR3 has 16 amino acids. The germline gives CDR1 KGHSH, CDR2 LQKENI. V lost 6 bases to trimming and J lost 1 base, with 15 bases between them. This was the immunoSEQ version 4 assay in survey mode. The protocol was immunoSEQ multiplex PCR, while the TCRdb copy is restricted to in-frame clones and leaves out a portion. The sample consists of about 45,000 clones, around 89% of them appearing once. Nonspecific anti-CD3/anti-CD28 bead stimulation represents the broad CD4+ T cell repertoire. Sorting selected CD4+ T cells upregulating both CD40 ligand and CD69. Undetectable plasma HIV-1 RNA below 50 copies/mL lasted at least 4 years.

V and J are TRBV18 and TRBJ2-2; possibly TRBD1 for D (6 bases). The sequencing here drew on CD4+ T cells sorted from PBMCs after roughly 18-hour stimulation, taken from a patient who received antiretroviral therapy. This TCR came from an adult woman with HIV who was CMV-seropositive. The CDR3 is CASSPQGHGNTGELFF. The CDR3 nucleotides are TGTGCCAGCTCCCCTCAGGGACACGGGAACACCGGGGAGCTGTTTTTT.